This paragraph covers one T cell receptor beta chain sequence. Its antigen is not identified. Trimming cost V 6 bases and J 5 bases, with 10 bases left between them. Germline CDR1 and CDR2: ENHRY and SYGVKD. This CDR3 contains 12 residues. This sample was taken from a study of Ad26.COV2.S vaccination and SARS-CoV-2 variants. Overall study results and limits: While placebo recipients had lower spike-specific TCR breadth, vaccine recipients had more. Vaccine and placebo recipients had similar non-spike TCR breadth. There was a possibility that the TCR breadth and depth analyses underestimated total T cell responses.

Produced via immunoSEQ multiplex PCR; TCRdb's table is partial and in-frame only. Seen here are around 370,000 clones, 90% to 95% observed once, and the top ten hold 3.9%. The specimen comprised peripheral blood, sampled after recovery from COVID-19. The sequence was obtained from a human donor who had recovered from COVID-19. The rearrangement links TRBV10-3 to TRBJ1-1; D is unclear. The CDR3 DNA sequence: TGTGCCATCAGCCCTAAGGGAACTGAAGCTTTCTTT. This translates into CAISPKGTEAFF.